The entry below describes one TCR beta chain. Assay: immunoSEQ multiplex PCR; the TCRdb copy retains only in-frame clones and omits some. The data hold about 43,000 clones, with roughly 91% observed a single time. This specimen belongs to a study of OX40 agonist ivuxolimab in advanced cancers. Deletions cut 0 bases from V and 3 bases from J, with 5 bases between. CDR1 is MNHEY and CDR2 is SMNVEV in the germline V gene (reference sequence). The CDR3 totals 13 residues. V usage is TRBV27 and J usage is TRBJ1-1; the D is unclear. Sequencing was performed on CD4+ or CD8+ T cells sorted from blood, taken in a trial of the OX40 agonist ivuxolimab. The origin of this receptor is an adult with an advanced solid tumor such as melanoma, head and neck, liver or kidney cancer. The CDR3 nucleotides are TGTGCCAGCAGTTTATCGGTATACACTGAAGCTTTCTTT. Encoded protein: CASSLSVYTEAFF.